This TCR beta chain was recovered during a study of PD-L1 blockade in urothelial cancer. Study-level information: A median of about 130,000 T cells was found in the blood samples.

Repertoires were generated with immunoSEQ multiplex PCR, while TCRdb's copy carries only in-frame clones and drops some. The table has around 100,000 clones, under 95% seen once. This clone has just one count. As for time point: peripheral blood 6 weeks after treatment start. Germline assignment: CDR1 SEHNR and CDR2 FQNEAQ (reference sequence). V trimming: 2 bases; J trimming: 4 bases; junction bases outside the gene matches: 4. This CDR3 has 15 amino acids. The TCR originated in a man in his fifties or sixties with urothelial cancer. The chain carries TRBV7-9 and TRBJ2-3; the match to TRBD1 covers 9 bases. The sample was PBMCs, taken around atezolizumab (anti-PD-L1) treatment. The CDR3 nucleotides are TGTGCCAGCAGCTTAACCACAGGGGGCTCAGATACGCAGTATTTT. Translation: CASSLTTGGSDTQYF.